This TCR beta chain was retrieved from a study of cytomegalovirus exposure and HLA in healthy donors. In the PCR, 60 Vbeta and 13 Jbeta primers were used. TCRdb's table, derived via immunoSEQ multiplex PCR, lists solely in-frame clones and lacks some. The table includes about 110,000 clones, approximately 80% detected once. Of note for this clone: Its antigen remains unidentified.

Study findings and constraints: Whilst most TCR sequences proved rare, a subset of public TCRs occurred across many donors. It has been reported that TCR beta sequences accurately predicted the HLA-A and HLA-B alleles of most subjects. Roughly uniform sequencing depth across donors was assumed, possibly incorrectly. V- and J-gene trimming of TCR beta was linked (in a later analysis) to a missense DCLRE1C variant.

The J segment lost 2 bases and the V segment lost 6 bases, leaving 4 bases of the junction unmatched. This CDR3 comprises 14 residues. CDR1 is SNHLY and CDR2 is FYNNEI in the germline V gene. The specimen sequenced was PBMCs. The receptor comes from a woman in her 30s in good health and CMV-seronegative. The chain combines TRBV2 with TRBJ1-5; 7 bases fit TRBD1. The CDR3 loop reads CASSGDRGNQPQHF. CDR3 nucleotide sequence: TGTGCCAGCAGCGGTGACAGGGGCAATCAGCCCCAGCATTTT.